Below, 10 T cell receptor beta chains from the same sample are listed, as sequenced in a study of T cell changes during pregnancy in multiple sclerosis. TCRdb's copy holds only in-frame clones and misses some; the assay was immunoSEQ multiplex PCR. The sample lists approximately 71,000 clones; roughly 92% were seen once. The sequences come from peripheral blood, collected in the second trimester of pregnancy. These receptors originate from a female donor with multiple sclerosis, enrolled in a pregnancy study.

This chain links TRBV10-3 with TRBJ1-5, with 9 positions matching TRBD1. CDR1 and CDR2 (germline): ENHRY, SYGVKD. Germline trimming cut 2 bases from V and 3 bases from J; bases unmatched to any gene: 2. The CDR3 is made up of 15 amino acids. CDR3 residues: CAISEGDRVNQPQHF. CDR3 DNA: TGTGCCATCAGTGAGGGGGACAGGGTCAATCAGCCCCAGCATTTT.

The V call is TRBV9, the J call TRBJ2-7; tentatively, D is TRBD1 (6 bases). V lost 4 bases to trimming and J lost 5 bases, with 19 bases between them. This CDR3 is built from 15 residues. The germline CDR1 and CDR2 sequences are SGDLS and YYNGEE. Here the CDR3 DNA reads TGTGCCAGCAGCCTATCACAAAAGACAGGCGACGAGCAGTACTTC. It specifies CASSLSQKTGDEQYF. The variable domain in full, with the rest retrieved from reference TRBV9 and TRBJ2-7, is DSGVTQTPKHLITATGQRVTLRCSPRSGDLSVYWYQQSLDQGLQFLIQYYNGEERAKGNILERFSAQQFPDLHSELNLSSLELGDSALYFCASSLSQKTGDEQYFGPGTRLTVT.

V and J are TRBV9 and TRBJ2-3; 16 positions match TRBD2. The CDR3 consists of 17 residues. CDR1 is SGDLS and CDR2 is YYNGEE in the germline V gene. J was trimmed by 6 bases and V by 4 bases; bases with no gene match: 8. The CDR3 sequence is CASSPGTSGRATDTQYF. The DNA of the CDR3 is TGTGCCAGCAGCCCCGGGACTAGCGGGAGGGCCACGGATACGCAGTATTTT.

The chain joins TRBV30 to TRBJ1-4; 8 bases agree with TRBD1. The CDR3 is 14 residues long. The V gene end was trimmed by 4 bases and the J gene end by 7 bases; junction bases not matched to a gene: 8. Per germline, CDR1 GTSNPN and CDR2 SVGIG (reference sequence). The CDR3 region is CAWMDRVRSEKLFF. CDR3 nucleotide sequence: TGTGCCTGGATGGACAGGGTGAGAAGTGAAAAACTGTTTTTT.

V gene TRBV9 combines with J gene TRBJ2-7, with 7 bases fitting TRBD1. The V gene end was trimmed by 3 bases and the J gene end by 2 bases; junction bases not matched to a gene: 5. This CDR3 comprises 14 residues. Per germline, CDR1 SGDLS and CDR2 YYNGEE. The CDR3 sequence: CASSEAGTAYEQYF. The CDR3 DNA is TGTGCCAGCAGCGAGGCCGGGACAGCCTACGAGCAGTACTTC. Full variable domain (missing parts from reference TRBV9 and TRBJ2-7): DSGVTQTPKHLITATGQRVTLRCSPRSGDLSVYWYQQSLDQGLQFLIQYYNGEERAKGNILERFSAQQFPDLHSELNLSSLELGDSALYFCASSEAGTAYEQYFGPGTRLTVT.

This chain connects TRBV4-2 to TRBJ2-1; TRBD2 matches 11 bases. The CDR3 covers 17 residues. CDR1 is LGHNA, CDR2 YNFKEQ, per germline. With 2 bases clipped from V and 6 bases from J, the junction kept 9 bases outside the gene matches. As DNA, the CDR3 is TGTGCCAGCAGCCAACCCCAGGGGACTAGCGGAATCAATGAGCAGTTCTTC. Protein sequence: CASSQPQGTSGINEQFF.

The rearrangement links TRBV19 to TRBJ1-3, with TRBD1 as a possible D gene (5 bases). CDR3 size: 15 residues. The V end was cut by 3 bases, the J end by 1 base, with 10 bases between. Germline CDR1 is LNHDA and CDR2 is SQIVND (reference sequence). CDR3 loop: CASSIPGKSGNTIYF. CDR3 sequence (DNA): TGTGCCAGTAGTATCCCAGGGAAGTCTGGAAACACCATATATTTT.

This chain connects TRBV28 to TRBJ2-1, with 8 bases aligning to TRBD2. The V segment lost 5 bases and the J segment 8 bases; nucleotides outside the gene matches: 5. The V gene's germline CDR1 is MDHEN and CDR2 SYDVKM. This CDR3 is built from 13 residues. The CDR3 loop reads CASSTLTSDEQFF. The DNA for the CDR3 is TGTGCCAGCAGTACCCTGACTAGCGATGAGCAGTTCTTC.

The CDR3 sequence is CASSAGQGIVSEQYF. The CDR3 coding sequence is TGTGCCAGCAGTGCGGGACAGGGGATAGTCTCCGAGCAGTACTTC. The J gene is TRBJ2-7, the V gene TRBV2, with TRBD1 identical over 10 bases. Germline V gene lookup returns CDR1 SNHLY and CDR2 FYNNEI. The CDR3 spans 15 residues. V lost 4 bases and J lost 6; bases outside the gene matches: 9.

The rearrangement links TRBV5-4 to TRBJ2-1, with D possibly being TRBD2 (5 bases). Between the trimmed V and J ends, which lost 5 bases and 0 bases, there was a span of 9 bases. This CDR3 region has 14 residues. Germline V CDR1 and CDR2: SGHNT, YYREEE (reference sequence). The CDR3: CASRVGSSYNEQFF. CDR3 DNA sequence: TGTGCCAGCAGGGTTGGGAGCTCCTACAATGAGCAGTTCTTC. Based on the CDR3 plus reference TRBV5-4 and TRBJ2-1, the full variable domain is ETGVTQSPTHLIKTRGQQVTLRCSSQSGHNTVSWYQQALGQGPQFIFQYYREEENGRGNFPPRFSGLQFPNYSSELNVNALELDDSALYLCASRVGSSYNEQFFGPGTRLTVL.